The clone carrying this T cell receptor (beta chain) was seen only a few times. No antigen is known for it. Trimming removed 0 bases from V and 2 bases from J; junction bases left unmatched: 6. CDR3 length: 16 residues. Germline V gene lookup returns CDR1 SGDLS and CDR2 YYNGEE. These data originate in a study of T-cell reconstitution after alpha-beta-depleted transplantation in children. Library preparation (for TCRbeta) was performed with unique molecular identifiers. A single record per CDR3 protein comes from TCRdb applying MiXCR to the PCR reads. The data show about 900,000 distinct CDR3 sequences, with about 29% seen just once and 28% held by the top ten. Overall study findings and caveats: Among T cells one year after transplant, newly produced cells accounted for most counts and diversity. Several hundred rapidly expanded clones from non-depleted graft cells reportedly supplied alpha-beta T cells about two months post-transplant. Elevated TCRbeta diversity at day 60 was traced, in some patients, to surviving recipient T cells and thymic progenitors.

This receptor was obtained from a boy under two years old who had a stem cell transplant for SCID, so the T cells may come from the graft donor. The specimen was PBMCs, mostly from graft donor cells, collected 360 days after TCRalphabeta/CD19-depleted stem cell transplant. The chain uses TRBV9 and TRBJ2-3, with TRBD2 matching 7 bases. The CDR3 DNA is TGTGCCAGCAGCGTAGGAGGCGGGGGATACACAGATACGCAGTATTTT. Protein sequence: CASSVGGGGYTDTQYF.